Each of the 6 T cell receptor beta chains below was sequenced from the same sample in a study of blood T cells in healthy people across ages. The use of a sample-barcoded 5' primer and a J-beta primer mix characterized a second PCR of 7 to 11 cycles. TCRdb used MiXCR to reprocess the 5' RACE reads, holding one entry per CDR3 protein. The table shows more than 500,000 distinct CDR3 sequences, with 25% to 30% occurring only once. The sample was blood. These TCRs come from a woman between 65 and 79 years old in good health.

CDR3 coding DNA: TGTGCCAGCAGTTACGGAGACAGCTCCACCACTCTCTATGGCTACACCTTC. This translates into CASSYGDSSTTLYGYTF. The V and J genes are TRBV6-5 and TRBJ1-2; possible D gene TRBD1, 5 bases. Trimming cost V 2 bases and J 4 bases, with 20 bases left between them. This CDR3 has 17 residues. Looked up from germline, CDR1 is MNHEY and CDR2 is SVGAGI.

This clonotype was counted only a few times. The V call is TRBV12-3 or TRBV12-4, the J call TRBJ2-5; D is unclear. The CDR3 is 13 amino acids. V was clipped by 3 bases and J by 3 bases, with 8 bases between them. The CDR3 DNA reads TGTGCCAGCAGTTTTAGGGCTGAAGAGACCCAGTACTTC. It yields the protein CASSFRAEETQYF.

This clonotype was observed once. The chain combines TRBV5-1 with TRBJ2-7; 8 bases agree with TRBD1. The junction had 12 bases not matched to a gene; V was cut back by 4 bases and J by 6 bases. Germline-derived CDR1 and CDR2 are SGHRS and YFSETQ. The CDR3 has 15 amino acids. The CDR3 sequence is CASSLSGAGGAEQYF. In DNA, the CDR3 is TGCGCCAGCAGCCTGAGTGGGGCAGGGGGCGCCGAGCAGTACTTC.

This sequence joins TRBV9 and TRBJ1-2, with a tentative D call TRBD1 (6 bases). CDR3 size: 15 residues. V dropped 0 bases and J dropped 3 bases, with 12 bases sitting between them. CDR1 is SGDLS and CDR2 is YYNGEE in the germline V gene. This chain's CDR3 is CASSVGVGADYGYTF. CDR3 bases: TGTGCCAGCAGCGTAGGCGTGGGGGCAGACTATGGCTACACCTTC.

The chain couples TRBV6-4 to TRBJ1-2; TRBD1 is a possible D gene (5 bases). The CDR3 spans 13 residues. Germline CDR1 is MRHNA and CDR2 is SNTAGT. V was cut by 3 bases and J by 4 bases, with 9 bases left in between. For the CDR3, the DNA is TGTGCCAGCAGTGAATTGGGGACCTATGGCTACACCTTC. Protein: CASSELGTYGYTF.

This clonotype was seen a handful of times. V gene TRBV3-1 combines with J gene TRBJ2-5; 10 bases are a match to TRBD2. The germline V gene has CDR1 LGHDT and CDR2 YNNKEL (reference sequence). The CDR3 runs 15 residues. The trim removed 6 bases at V and 1 base at J, leaving 5 bases unmatched. The CDR3 region has the DNA TGTGCCAGCAGAAAACTAGCGGGGCTCCAAGAGACCCAGTACTTC. Translated, it gives CASRKLAGLQETQYF.